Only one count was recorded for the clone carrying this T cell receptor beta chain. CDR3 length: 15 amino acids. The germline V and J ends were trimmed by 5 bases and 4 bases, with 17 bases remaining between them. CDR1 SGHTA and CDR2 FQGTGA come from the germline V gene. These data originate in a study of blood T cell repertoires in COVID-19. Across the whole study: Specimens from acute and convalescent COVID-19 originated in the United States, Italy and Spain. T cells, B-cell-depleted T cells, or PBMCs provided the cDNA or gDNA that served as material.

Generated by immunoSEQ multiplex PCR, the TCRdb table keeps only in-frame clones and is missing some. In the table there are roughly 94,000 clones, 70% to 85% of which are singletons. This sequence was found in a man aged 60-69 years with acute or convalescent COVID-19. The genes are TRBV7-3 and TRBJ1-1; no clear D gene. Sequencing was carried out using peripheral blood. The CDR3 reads CASSPNQFVSTEAFF. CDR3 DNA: TGTGCCAGCAGCCCGAACCAGTTCGTATCCACTGAAGCTTTCTTT. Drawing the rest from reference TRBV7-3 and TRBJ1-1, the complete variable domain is GAGVSQTPSNKVTEKGKYVELRCDPISGHTALYWYRQSLGQGPEFLIYFQGTGAADDSGLPNDRFFAVRPEGSVSTLKIQRTERGDSAVYLCASSPNQFVSTEAFFGQGTRLTVV.